This T cell receptor (beta chain) was sequenced in a study of T cell changes during pregnancy in multiple sclerosis. Only in-frame clones appear in the TCRdb table, and some are missing; sequencing was by immunoSEQ multiplex PCR. The sample shows approximately 63,000 clones, approximately 93% of them seen only once. From germline, CDR1 is SGHAT and CDR2 FQDESV (reference sequence). This CDR3 spans 14 amino acids. V lost 5 bases to trimming and J lost 3 bases, with 14 bases between them. This TCR was recovered from a female donor with multiple sclerosis, enrolled in a pregnancy study. The chain links TRBV11-1 to TRBJ2-7, with TRBD1 as a possible D gene (6 bases). This sample comprised CD8+ T cells from peripheral blood mononuclear cells, obtained in the third trimester of pregnancy. CDR3 in DNA: TGTGCCAGCAGCCCGCCGGCGGACAGCTACGAGCAGTACTTC. Translation: CASSPPADSYEQYF.